The next 22 T cell receptor beta chains were all read from a single sample in a study of CD8+CD57+ T cells in acquired aplastic anemia (dated by TCRdb to the late 2010s). The sample was run on an Illumina HiSeq 2000. Genomic DNA was used as template for profiling of TCR beta VDJ combinations and CDR3 sequences. The public sequencing data were trimmed at Q25 with fastp and processed into clonotypes with MiXCR by TCRdb, which kept only in-frame beta chains. Records with the same CDR3 protein are collapsed into one entry carrying the most frequent genes and DNA. In this sample the table shows 50,000 or so distinct CDR3 sequences, roughly three fifths of which occur a single time. Of the sample, around 17% falls within the top ten clones. The patients picked for sequencing were ones in whom flow cytometry had shown an expansion of CD8+CD57+ cells. Sequencing was carried out using sorted CD4+, CD8+, or CD8+CD57+ T cells (not recorded which) from PBMCs. These receptors originate from a human donor with aplastic anemia.

The chain employs TRBV20-1 and TRBJ1-1, with a tentative D call TRBD1 (5 bases). This CDR3 contains 12 residues. V was clipped by 2 bases and J by 3 bases, with 7 bases between them. Germline V CDR1 and CDR2: DFQATT, SNEGSKA (reference sequence). The CDR3 DNA follows: TGCAGTGCTAGAAAGACAGACACTGAAGCTTTCTTT. This sequence encodes CSARKTDTEAFF.

The V gene is TRBV12-3 or TRBV12-4, the J gene TRBJ1-2, with D unclear. The CDR3 runs to 15 residues. Between the trimmed V and J ends, which lost 1 base and 0 bases, there was a span of 9 bases. CDR3 amino acids: CASSLGPGTNYGYTF. The DNA for the CDR3 is TGTGCCAGCAGTTTAGGCCCGGGGACTAACTATGGCTACACCTTC.

The chain employs TRBV7-2 and TRBJ2-7, with D unresolved. With 1 base removed from V and 3 bases from J, the gap between germline ends came to 13 bases. This CDR3 is 15 amino acids long. Germline CDR1 SGHTA, CDR2 FQGNSA. Here the CDR3 DNA reads TGTGCCAGCAGCTTAGTCTCGGGTTCCAGCTACGAGCAGTACTTC. This gives the protein CASSLVSGSSYEQYF. The full variable domain, in which reference TRBV7-2 and TRBJ2-7 provide the parts outside the CDR3, is GAGVSQSPSNKVTEKGKDVELRCDPISGHTALYWYRQSLGQGLEFLIYFQGNSAPDKSGLPSDRFSAERTGGSVSTLTIQRTQQEDSAVYLCASSLVSGSSYEQYFGPGTRLTVT.

This clonotype was observed a handful of times. The V call is TRBV10-3, the J call TRBJ2-2, with TRBD2 identical over 12 bases. CDR1 is ENHRY and CDR2 is SYGVKD in the germline V gene. The CDR3 is 17 residues long. Trimming took 7 bases from V and 0 from J; bases not matched to a gene: 6. The CDR3 region has the DNA TGTGCCATCATGCCGGGACTAGCGGGTTCGAACACCGGGGAGCTGTTTTTT. This encodes CAIMPGLAGSNTGELFF.

The chain couples TRBV19 to TRBJ1-5; the match to TRBD1 covers 8 bases. The CDR3 runs 15 residues. V shed 6 bases, J shed 4 bases, and the junction held 8 bases outside the gene matches. Per germline, CDR1 LNHDA and CDR2 SQIVND (reference sequence). CDR3 sequence: CASSLTGALNQPQHF. For the CDR3, the DNA is TGTGCCAGTAGCTTGACAGGGGCCCTTAATCAGCCCCAGCATTTT.

The chain has TRBV19 and TRBJ1-2; possibly TRBD1 for D (6 bases). The CDR3 has 16 residues. V was pared by 3 bases and J by 4 bases, with 18 bases between. Per germline, CDR1 LNHDA and CDR2 SQIVND (reference sequence). This CDR3 reads CASSMQGSGRVYGYTF. The CDR3 DNA is TGTGCCAGTAGTATGCAGGGGTCTGGTCGGGTCTATGGCTACACCTTC.

V gene TRBV7-6 combines with J gene TRBJ2-1; 8 bases map to TRBD2. This CDR3 region has 15 residues. The J segment lost 5 bases and the V segment lost 5 bases, leaving 8 bases of the junction unmatched. Germline CDR1 and CDR2: SGHVS and FNYEAQ. The CDR3 DNA follows: TGTGCCAGCAGCACTGGCGGGGGGCGCAACAATGAGCAGTTCTTC. As protein: CASSTGGGRNNEQFF.

This clonotype came up once. The CDR3 region has the DNA TGTGCCATCAGGTCCGGGACGGGGGACAATCAGCCCCAGCATTTT. Its translation is CAIRSGTGDNQPQHF. J is TRBJ1-5 and V is TRBV10-3, with D perhaps matching TRBD1 (5 bases). The germline gives CDR1 ENHRY, CDR2 SYGVKD. V lost 6 bases to trimming and J lost 3 bases, with 15 bases between them. This CDR3 is built from 15 residues.

This clonotype appeared many times. CDR3 sequence: CSARVLPTGGQLSSNQPQHF. The CDR3, as DNA: TGCAGTGCTAGAGTCCTCCCGACAGGTGGTCAATTGTCGAGCAATCAGCCCCAGCATTTT. The chain combines TRBV20-1 with TRBJ1-5; a weak D match, TRBD1 (6 bases). The CDR3 is made up of 20 amino acids. Trimming stripped 1 base from V and 1 base from J, with 26 bases between. CDR1 and CDR2 (germline): DFQATT, SNEGSKA (reference sequence).

This clonotype is judged medium-sized (0.01 to 0.1%). This sequence joins TRBV7-9 and TRBJ1-4, with D possibly being TRBD1 (6 bases). The CDR3 contains 13 residues. Trimming cost V 5 bases and J 8 bases, with 12 bases left between them. Germline CDR1 reads SEHNR; CDR2 reads FQNEAQ (reference sequence). This CDR3 reads CASSPQGSEKLFF. CDR3 sequence (DNA): TGTGCCAGCAGCCCGCAGGGGTCCGAAAAACTGTTTTTT.

The chain couples TRBV15 to TRBJ2-2, with 11 bases that match TRBD1. V gave up 6 bases and J gave up 3 bases; unmatched junction bases: 6. The CDR3 totals 16 residues. Germline CDR1 and CDR2: LNHNV and YYDKDF (reference sequence). The CDR3 region has the DNA TGTGCCACCAGTCGGTGGGACAGGGGGTACACCGGGGAGCTGTTTTTT. It codes for CATSRWDRGYTGELFF. Looking up the rest from reference TRBV15 and TRBJ2-2 gives the full variable domain: DAMVIQNPRYQVTQFGKPVTLSCSQTLNHNVMYWYQQKSSQAPKLLFHYYDKDFNNEADTPDNFQSRRPNTSFCFLDIRSPGLGDTAMYLCATSRWDRGYTGELFFGEGSRLTVL.

V is TRBV10-3 and J is TRBJ1-2; D call uncertain. Germline V lookup: CDR1 ENHRY, CDR2 SYGVKD. CDR3 length equals 10 residues. V was cut by 1 base and J by 6 bases, with 0 bases left in between. As DNA, the CDR3 is TGTGCCATCAGTGAGTATGGCTACACCTTC. It is translated as CAISEYGYTF.

The J gene is TRBJ2-5, the V gene TRBV7-8; 14 nucleotides match TRBD2. CDR3 length equals 16 residues. J was trimmed by 2 bases and V by 5 bases; bases with no gene match: 4. Per the germline V gene, CDR1 is SGHVS and CDR2 is FQNEAQ. The DNA of the CDR3 is TGTGCCAGCAGCCCGGGACTAGCGGGGGTACAAGAGACCCAGTACTTC. Translated: CASSPGLAGVQETQYF.

This clonotype has a count of ten or more. The V gene is TRBV30, the J gene TRBJ1-3, with D hard to call. Germline V lookup: CDR1 GTSNPN, CDR2 SVGIG (reference sequence). V was trimmed by 5 bases and J by 4 bases, leaving 9 bases between them. The CDR3 is made up of 12 amino acids. CDR3: CAWAQFGNTIYF. The CDR3 region has the DNA TGTGCCTGGGCCCAATTCGGAAACACCATATATTTT.

This chain links TRBV10-1 with TRBJ2-7; possibly TRBD2 for D (6 bases). Trimming stripped 0 bases from V and 5 bases from J, with 14 bases between. The CDR3 has 15 residues. CDR1 is WNHNN and CDR2 is SYGVQD in the germline V gene (reference sequence). CDR3 sequence: CASSESGGGRNEQYF. DNA of the CDR3: TGCGCCAGCAGTGAGTCGGGCGGAGGGCGAAACGAGCAGTACTTC.

Judged by abundance, this clonotype is medium-sized. V and J are TRBV2 and TRBJ2-7; D unclear. The CDR3 runs to 11 residues. In germline, CDR1 is SNHLY, CDR2 FYNNEI. Trimming left V 2 bases short and J 6 bases short, with 5 bases between. The CDR3 is CASSEISEQYV. DNA for the CDR3: TGTGCCAGCAGTGAAATAAGCGAGCAGTACGTC.

This clonotype was observed at least ten times. This rearrangement joins TRBV6-1 to TRBJ2-1, with D uncertain. V shed 5 bases and J shed 4 bases, with 15 bases lying between them. This CDR3 comprises 15 residues. CDR1 is MNHNS, CDR2 SASEGT, per germline. CDR3 region: CASSTYIQSYNEQFF. The CDR3 nucleotides read TGTGCCAGCAGTACATATATACAATCTTACAATGAGCAGTTCTTC.

V and J are TRBV19 and TRBJ1-1, with a possible D match to TRBD1 (5 bases). The CDR3 covers 13 residues. Trimming left V 3 bases short and J 6 bases short, with 11 bases between. Germline values: CDR1 LNHDA, CDR2 SQIVND (reference sequence). Written as DNA, the CDR3 is TGTGCCAGTAGTATCCTCCGCAGGGCTGAAGCTTTCTTT. This translates into CASSILRRAEAFF.

This chain connects TRBV7-9 to TRBJ2-7; D remains unclear. The germline gives CDR1 SEHNR, CDR2 FQNEAQ (reference sequence). V was clipped by 3 bases and J by 0 bases, with 9 bases between them. The CDR3 length is 14 residues. The CDR3 sequence: CASSFGPGSYEQYF. CDR3 in DNA: TGTGCCAGCAGCTTTGGGCCTGGCTCCTACGAGCAGTACTTC.

The V gene is TRBV19, the J gene TRBJ2-1; no reliable D call. The CDR3 spans 16 residues. V shed 0 bases and J shed 0 bases, with 9 bases lying between them. The germline gives CDR1 LNHDA, CDR2 SQIVND (reference sequence). CDR3 sequence (DNA): TGTGCCAGTAGTATAGATCGCCTCCGCTCCTACAATGAGCAGTTCTTC. It codes for CASSIDRLRSYNEQFF. Complete variable domain (other parts from reference TRBV19 and TRBJ2-1): DGGITQSPKYLFRKEGQNVTLSCEQNLNHDAMYWYRQDPGQGLRLIYYSQIVNDFQKGDIAEGYSVSREKKESFPLTVTSAQKNPTAFYLCASSIDRLRSYNEQFFGPGTRLTVL.

The genes are TRBV6-1 and TRBJ2-7; 9 bases align to TRBD1. CDR3 length: 16 residues. With 4 bases clipped from V and 4 bases from J, the junction kept 11 bases outside the gene matches. CDR1 MNHNS and CDR2 SASEGT come from the germline V gene. This chain's CDR3 is CASSAIPGQGSYEQYF. CDR3 bases: TGTGCCAGCAGTGCGATTCCGGGACAGGGCTCGTACGAGCAGTACTTC.

Points on this clonotype: At one boundary the junction diverges from the germline segment, which might be a read error. The J gene is TRBJ2-3, the V gene TRBV10-3; D not resolved. This CDR3 spans 13 amino acids. The germline gives CDR1 ENHRY, CDR2 SYGVKD. The CDR3 loop reads CASSSGLNNEQYF. The CDR3 region has the DNA TGTGCCAGCAGTTCCGGGTTAAACAATGAGCAGTATTTT.